The next 13 T cell receptor beta chains were all read from a single sample in a study of CD8 T cells in Susac syndrome. Random hexamers were used to reverse transcribe the RNA input (about 0.5 to 1 ug). TCRdb reanalysed the immunoSEQ multiplex PCR reads using MiXCR and keeps one entry per CDR3 protein. Of about 100,000 distinct CDR3 sequences in the sample, 95% are singletons; the top ten hold 0.3%. The material sequenced was CD8+ T cells from PBMCs. Receptor source: a human donor with Susac syndrome.

The J gene is TRBJ2-3, the V gene TRBV11-2; 10 bases line up with TRBD1. Looked up from germline, CDR1 is SGHAT and CDR2 is FQNNGV. This CDR3 spans 15 amino acids. Trimming cost V 4 bases and J 5 bases; bases outside gene matches: 6. The DNA for the CDR3 is TGTGCCAGCAGCTCTGGACAGGGGGATCGAGATACGCAGTATTTT. Translating gives CASSSGQGDRDTQYF.

This clonotype was seen a few times. V is TRBV28 and J is TRBJ2-5; no definite D call. Per germline, CDR1 MDHEN and CDR2 SYDVKM. Trimming shortened V by 5 bases and J by 1 base, and 5 bases separated the two germline ends. This CDR3 region has 12 residues. CDR3 residues: CASSLIQETQYF. CDR3 in DNA: TGTGCCAGCAGTCTGATCCAAGAGACCCAGTACTTC.

This chain uses TRBV5-6 with TRBJ2-2; D is undetermined. V lost 0 bases to trimming and J lost 4 bases, with 4 bases between them. CDR3 length equals 13 residues. CDR1 SGHDT and CDR2 YYEEEE come from the germline V gene. CDR3 nucleotides: TGTGCCAGCAGCTTGGGAGTCACCGGGGAGCTGTTTTTT. It codes for CASSLGVTGELFF. The full variable domain, completed using reference TRBV5-6 and TRBJ2-2, is DAGVTQSPTHLIKTRGQQVTLRCSPKSGHDTVSWYQQALGQGPQFIFQYYEEEERQRGNFPDRFSGHQFPNYSSELNVNALLLGDSALYLCASSLGVTGELFFGEGSRLTVL.

This chain uses TRBV20-1 with TRBJ1-1, with D unclear. V was cut by 6 bases and J by 0 bases, with 8 bases left in between. CDR3 length: 12 residues. Per germline, CDR1 DFQATT and CDR2 SNEGSKA (reference sequence). This CDR3 is CSAAGLNTEAFF. In DNA form, the CDR3 reads TGCAGTGCCGCCGGGCTGAACACTGAAGCTTTCTTT.

V usage is TRBV23-1 and J usage is TRBJ2-1; D is unclear. TRBV23-1 qualifies as an ORF whose function is uncertain. Trimming took off 6 bases at V and 4 bases at J, with 16 bases between the two ends. The CDR3 consists of 15 residues. CDR3 DNA sequence: TGCGCCAGCAGATCAGGAACGATACTGTACAATGAGCAGTTCTTC. Protein product: CASRSGTILYNEQFF.

V is TRBV12-3 or TRBV12-4 and J is TRBJ2-7; 8 bases are a match to TRBD1. This CDR3 is built from 15 residues. Trimming took 3 bases from V and 1 from J; bases not matched to a gene: 5. CDR3 sequence: CASSLQGAGSYEQYF. CDR3 in DNA: TGTGCCAGCAGTTTGCAGGGGGCAGGATCCTACGAGCAGTACTTC.

The chain is built from TRBV20-1 and TRBJ1-2; 9 bases match TRBD1. This CDR3 has 14 residues. CDR1 DFQATT and CDR2 SNEGSKA come from the germline V gene (reference sequence). Unmatched junction bases numbered 9, after V lost 3 bases and J lost 7 bases. The CDR3 sequence is CSARGTGLGRGYTF. CDR3 coding DNA: TGCAGTGCTAGGGGGACAGGGCTAGGTCGTGGCTACACCTTC.

The chain is built from TRBV23-1 and TRBJ2-3; D remains unclear. TRBV23-1 is an ORF, with its function uncertain. CDR3 length equals 13 residues. V lost 4 bases, J lost 2 bases, and 7 bases lay in between. CDR3 in DNA: TGCGCCAGCAGTCGGACCCCCACAGATACGCAGTATTTT. This codes for CASSRTPTDTQYF.

This clonotype was seen a few times. This chain links TRBV12-3 or TRBV12-4 with TRBJ2-7; a possible D gene is TRBD2 (5 bases). V was trimmed by 1 base and J by 1 base, leaving 8 bases between them. There are 14 residues in the CDR3. The CDR3 DNA sequence: TGTGCCAGCAGTTTAGGAGGGCTATCCTACGAGCAGTACTTC. It codes for CASSLGGLSYEQYF.

The chain uses TRBV29-1 and TRBJ2-5; 9 nucleotides align to TRBD1. The germline V gene has CDR1 SQVTM and CDR2 ANQGSEA. The CDR3 loop spans 14 amino acids. The trim removed 3 bases at V and 2 bases at J, leaving 4 bases unmatched. CDR3 sequence reads: CSVDPGTGQETQYF. CDR3 DNA: TGCAGCGTTGACCCAGGGACAGGGCAAGAGACCCAGTACTTC.

The V gene is TRBV27, the J gene TRBJ1-6; no clear D. The V and J ends lost 3 bases and 7 bases respectively, with 7 bases between them. Germline assignment: CDR1 MNHEY and CDR2 SMNVEV (reference sequence). The length of the CDR3 is 13 residues. The CDR3 bases are TGTGCCAGCAGTTTTTGGTTGAATTCACCCCTCCACTTT. The encoded protein is CASSFWLNSPLHF.

This chain uses TRBV28 with TRBJ2-5, with D possibly matching TRBD1 (7 bases). The V end lost 6 bases, the J end lost 5 bases, and 13 bases lay between the germline ends. This CDR3 is 13 amino acids long. The germline CDR1 and CDR2 sequences are MDHEN and SYDVKM. CDR3 coding DNA: TGTGCCAGCAGGGTACAGGGGAGGGAGACCCAGTACTTC. Translating it yields CASRVQGRETQYF. The whole variable domain, remainder taken from reference TRBV28 and TRBJ2-5, is DVKVTQSSRYLVKRTGEKVFLECVQDMDHENMFWYRQDPGLGLRLIYFSYDVKMKEKGDIPEGYSVSREKKERFSLILESASTNQTSMYLCASRVQGRETQYFGPGTRLLVL.

This sequence joins TRBV7-9 and TRBJ2-3; D perhaps matches TRBD1 (6 bases). Between the trimmed V and J ends, which lost 2 bases and 2 bases, there was a span of 23 bases. Germline V gene sequence: CDR1 SEHNR, CDR2 FQNEAQ (reference sequence). The CDR3 has 19 amino acids. The CDR3 sequence is CASSLRTVSQRLSTDTQYF. The CDR3, as DNA: TGTGCCAGCAGCTTACGGACAGTCAGCCAGCGCTTGTCCACAGATACGCAGTATTTT. The complete variable domain, with remaining parts taken from reference TRBV7-9 and TRBJ2-3, reads DTGVSQNPRHKITKRGQNVTFRCDPISEHNRLYWYRQTLGQGPEFLTYFQNEAQLEKSRLLSDRFSAERPKGSFSTLEIQRTEQGDSAMYLCASSLRTVSQRLSTDTQYFGPGTRLTVL.